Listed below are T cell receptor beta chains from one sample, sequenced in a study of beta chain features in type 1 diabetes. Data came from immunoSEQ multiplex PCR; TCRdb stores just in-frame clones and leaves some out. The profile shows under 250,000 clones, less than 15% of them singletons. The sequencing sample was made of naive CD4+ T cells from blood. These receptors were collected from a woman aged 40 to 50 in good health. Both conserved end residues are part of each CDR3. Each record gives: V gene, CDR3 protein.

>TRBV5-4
CASSLDRGSPLHF
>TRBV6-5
CASSYHTEGQPQHF
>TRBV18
CASSQGVQNSPLHF
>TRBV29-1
CSVEQEPSGANVLTF
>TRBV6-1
CASSQTGGGGYTF
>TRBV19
CASSRFGTGAAYEQYF
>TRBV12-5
CASGFTESNEQFF
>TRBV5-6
CASSGGTAYNEQFF
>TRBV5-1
CASSTMDRGQGAGEQYF
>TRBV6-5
CASSPWTGNYGYTF
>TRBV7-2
CASSWDTSYEQYF
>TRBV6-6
CASSYPGRGQPQHF
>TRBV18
CASSPPQGYEQYF
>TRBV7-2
CASRAGREGSPLHF
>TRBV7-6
CASSSVAGGQETQYF
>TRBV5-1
CASSTGLAGGTDTQYF
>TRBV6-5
CASSQTSGYGYTF
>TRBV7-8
CASSLREGAWADTQYF
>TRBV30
CAWSQRSGTGDSPLHF
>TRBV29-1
CSPGILSYEQYF
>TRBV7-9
CASSWDRGGSTEAFF
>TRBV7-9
CASSLARTGAGSYEQYF
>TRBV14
CASSQGGTSRVPYEQYF
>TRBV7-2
CASSPPPGQGYGYTF
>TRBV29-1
CSIALDRGWEQYF
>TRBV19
CASSLGAHDQPQHF
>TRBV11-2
CASSYGGALQETQYF
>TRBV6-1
CASSVQGSEQYF
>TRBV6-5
CASGNQETQYF
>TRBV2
CASRPGTSGGSDTQYF
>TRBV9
CASSGTSGGAGTDTQYF
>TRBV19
CASRPGRLANYGYTF
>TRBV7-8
CASSSGRGQGAYEQYF
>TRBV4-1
CASSQGWGDNQPQHF
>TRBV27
CASSPSPQGSWETQYF
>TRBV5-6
CASSDQGRGPQHF
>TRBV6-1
CASTWRDNQPQHF
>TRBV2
CASSEALRGGSTGYTF
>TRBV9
CASSVRGAPDTQYF
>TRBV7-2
CASSLGNRDGQPQHF
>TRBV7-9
CASSFGQDYGYTF
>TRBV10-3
CAISESREGYTF
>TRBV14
CASSHGSSYNEQFF
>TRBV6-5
CASSYSEPGYQYEQYF
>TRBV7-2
CASSLSLRGSQETQYF
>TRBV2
CASSEEQGARQPQHF
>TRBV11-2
CASSFVAMETQYF
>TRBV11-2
CASSPTLQGANSPLHF
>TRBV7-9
CASSAGDYETQYF
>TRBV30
CAWGDFLTQYF
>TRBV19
CASSLRTGNQPQHF
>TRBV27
CASSPETGYNEKLFF
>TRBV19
CASSIQINQPQHF
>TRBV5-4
CASSGGQDYEQYF